This paragraph reports one T cell receptor (beta chain). It has no known antigen specificity. The record has no base qualities; no much larger clone is one base away. These data originate in a study of T cell repertoires and HLA-DP antigens (dated by TCRdb to 2016 to 2019). Regarding the study in general: Using HeLa cells transduced to present allogeneic HLA-DP, the study set up an in vitro model of CD4+ T cell alloreactivity. The two alloantigens modelled structurally similar versus dissimilar alloantigens, differing from self at one and about eleven peptide-binding groove amino acids, respectively. Of the three donors, two were male and one was female, and their ages ranged from the 18-to-29 age band up to the 60-to-69 age band. On average, roughly 200 ng of DNA went in for sorted CD137+CD4+ samples, versus roughly 1,200 ng for pre-culture CD4+ samples. Results and caveats for the whole study, not just this receptor: Sorted CD137+ cells showed similar clonality against both alloantigens, at approximately 0.4, which was much higher than the roughly 0.041 seen in pre-culture samples. The study was limited by having only three donors, by relying on a non-physiological HeLa antigen-presenting system, and by using total CD4+ responder cells. The naive and memory CD4+ repertoires were not analysed as separate populations. An average cumulative frequency of about 36% against one allele and about 51% against the other was found for clones undetected before culture.

The immunoSEQ multiplex PCR, with forward primers for 54 TRBV segments and reverse primers for 13 TRBJ segments, was used to amplify TCRB CDR3 regions. Pre-culture CD4+ samples were sequenced at deep resolution with a target of 200,000 T cell genomes. Amplicons were sequenced on an Illumina HiSeq System, producing 87 bp reads covering the CDR3. The study's processing was this. Reads were corrected for PCR and sequencing errors, and CDR3 regions were defined by alignment to IMGT reference sequences. Synthetic template pools were used to estimate template counts and unique rearrangement counts. Clonality was calculated as 1 minus Pielou's evenness. The Daley-Smith estimator was used to estimate richness. Repertoire overlap was measured with Morisita's index. Clones found in cultured samples but undetected in the pre-culture repertoire of the corresponding donor were defined as low-abundance clones. In TCRdb, the immuneACCESS table is reduced to in-frame sequences with V and J assigned. These tables do not hold every clone; where another copy was compared, an unresolved V gene accounts for under half, and the others remain unexplained. D and trimming come from the DNA, and the V and J calls and clone size come from that table. Counted in this sample were approximately 73,000 clones; about 80% of them appeared once. The biggest ten clones account for roughly 1.5% of the sample.

Untouched CD4+ T cells were isolated from Ficoll-separated PBMC through negative selection with magnetic beads, and an average purity of roughly 98% was reached. Using magnetic beads, untouched CD4+ T cells were isolated from Ficoll-separated PBMC at about 97.7% purity, with only negligible CD8+ contamination. Donors were a few healthy blood donors whose buffy coats supplied peripheral blood mononuclear cells. CMV seronegative status was shared by all three donors. Genomic DNA was extracted with the DNeasy Blood & Tissue Kit. Genomic DNA from sorted CD137+CD4+ cells and from pre-culture CD4+ baseline samples of each subject was subjected to TCRB sequencing. The germline V gene specifies MNHNS as CDR1 and SASEGT as CDR2. The CDR3, from cysteine to phenylalanine, totals 15 residues. The DNA shown is the 45-base CDR3, in frame from base 1. Germline trimming: 6 bases from V, 1 base from J; junction bases outside gene matches: 6.

Sequenced input: CD4+ T cells from PBMCs. This TCR came from a man aged 55 to 70 in good health and CMV-seronegative. Here the chain combines TRBV6-1 and TRBJ1-5; the central 7 bases match TRBD1. For the CDR3, the sequence is CASSRGGESNQPQHF. The nucleotide sequence is given as TGTGCCAGCAGCCGAGGGGGCGAAAGCAATCAGCCCCAGCATTTT.